Shown below are 25 T cell receptor beta chains from a single sample sequenced in a study of blood T cell repertoires in COVID-19. Libraries were prepared by immunoSEQ multiplex PCR; TCRdb keeps only in-frame clonotypes and omits some of them. The sample records a few hundred thousand clones, more than 85% being singletons. Sequenced material: PBMCs or T cells enriched from blood (not recorded which). These receptor sequences come from a woman in her thirties who had recovered from COVID-19.

DNA for the CDR3: TGTGCCAGCAGAGATCGGGGTACTGGGGCCAACGTCCTGACTTTC. It translates to CASRDRGTGANVLTF. This chain links TRBV6-5 with TRBJ2-6; perhaps TRBD2 as D (5 bases). Looked up from germline, CDR1 is MNHEY and CDR2 is SVGAGI. V lost 6 bases and J 2 bases, leaving 11 bases between the germline ends. CDR3 length equals 15 residues.

The V call is TRBV15, the J call TRBJ2-3; perhaps TRBD2 as D (5 bases). There are 14 residues in the CDR3. Germline values: CDR1 LNHNV, CDR2 YYDKDF (reference sequence). Trimming shortened V by 0 bases and J by 6 bases, and 10 bases separated the two germline ends. CDR3 amino acids: CATSRDLGGDTQYF. DNA for the CDR3: TGTGCCACCAGCAGAGATTTGGGCGGGGATACGCAGTATTTT.

In its sample, this clone was seen once. This sequence joins TRBV5-6 and TRBJ1-4, with 7 bases matching TRBD1. V trimming: 4 bases; J trimming: 7 bases; junction bases outside the gene matches: 16. The CDR3 runs to 17 residues. Germline V CDR1 and CDR2: SGHDT, YYEEEE. For the CDR3, the DNA is TGTGCCAGCAGCAGACGACAGGGCAATTTAGGGTCTGAAAAACTGTTTTTT. It codes for CASSRRQGNLGSEKLFF.

This rearrangement joins TRBV24-1 to TRBJ2-1, with 15 bases fitting TRBD2. The CDR3 covers 17 residues. V lost 1 base and J lost 12; bases outside the gene matches: 9. CDR1 and CDR2 (germline): KGHDR, SFDVKD. DNA for the CDR3: TGTGCCACCAGTGATTTAAGGACTAGCGGGAGGGCCGTGGGGCAGTTCTTC. Its translation: CATSDLRTSGRAVGQFF.

V is TRBV5-4 and J is TRBJ1-1, with a possible D match to TRBD1 (5 bases). Germline loops: CDR1 SGHNT, CDR2 YYREEE (reference sequence). The CDR3 runs 14 residues. The V end lost 4 bases, the J end lost 1 base, and 11 bases lay between the germline ends. For the CDR3, the DNA is TGTGCCAGCAGCGCGACAGCGGGGAACACTGAAGCTTTCTTT. Translating gives CASSATAGNTEAFF.

The CDR3 DNA is TGTGCCAGCAGCAAATGGGACAGGGCCACAGATACGCAGTATTTT. It is translated as CASSKWDRATDTQYF. The chain combines TRBV7-3 with TRBJ2-3, with TRBD1 identical over 9 bases. Per germline, CDR1 SGHTA and CDR2 FQGTGA. After removal of 5 bases from V and 2 bases from J, the junction contained 5 bases not matched to a gene. This CDR3 has 15 residues.

This chain connects TRBV24-1 to TRBJ2-7; possible D gene TRBD1, 5 bases. This CDR3 has 13 residues. V lost 3 bases, J lost 3 bases, and 8 bases lay in between. Germline V gene data show CDR1 as KGHDR and CDR2 as SFDVKD. CDR3: CATSDRRGYEQYF. The CDR3 DNA reads as TGTGCCACCAGTGATAGAAGGGGCTACGAGCAGTACTTC.

CDR3: CASRNLAGEQFF. DNA of the CDR3: TGCGCCAGCCGAAACCTAGCAGGAGAGCAGTTCTTC. The V gene is TRBV4-3, the J gene TRBJ2-1; D may be TRBD2 (5 bases). The ends were cut back, 8 bases at V and 10 bases at J, with 15 bases in the middle. There are 12 residues in the CDR3. Germline loops: CDR1 LGHNA, CDR2 YSLEER.

V usage is TRBV28 and J usage is TRBJ2-7, with 8 bases that match TRBD1. V lost 5 bases, J lost 7 bases, and 10 bases stayed unmatched. Germline CDR1 is MDHEN and CDR2 is SYDVKM. This CDR3 comprises 14 residues. In nucleotides, the CDR3 is TGTGCCAGCAGTCTCTCTCAGGGGGCTGGGGAGCAGTACTTC. It encodes CASSLSQGAGEQYF.

Concerning this clone itself: Within the sample, other DNA sequences also encode this same CDR3. V and J are TRBV28 and TRBJ2-6; D may be TRBD1 (6 bases). Trimming took off 5 bases at V and 1 base at J, with 9 bases between the two ends. Germline V gene lookup returns CDR1 MDHEN and CDR2 SYDVKM. The CDR3 extends over 15 amino acids. CDR3 amino acids: CASSPTGSGANVLTF. CDR3 nucleotides: TGTGCCAGCAGTCCTACAGGGTCTGGGGCCAACGTCCTGACTTTC. Drawing the rest from reference TRBV28 and TRBJ2-6, the complete variable domain is DVKVTQSSRYLVKRTGEKVFLECVQDMDHENMFWYRQDPGLGLRLIYFSYDVKMKEKGDIPEGYSVSREKKERFSLILESASTNQTSMYLCASSPTGSGANVLTFGAGSRLTVL.

The V gene is TRBV10-3, the J gene TRBJ1-2, with D possibly TRBD1 on 5 matching bases. The V end was cut by 4 bases, the J end by 5 bases, with 11 bases between. The CDR3 length is 13 residues. Germline V CDR1 and CDR2: ENHRY, SYGVKD. The CDR3 coding sequence is TGTGCCATCAGTGCGATGACAGATTATGGCTACACCTTC. This encodes CAISAMTDYGYTF.

The chain carries TRBV5-1 and TRBJ2-2; the match to TRBD1 covers 7 bases. Trimming cost V 4 bases and J 6 bases; bases outside gene matches: 3. The CDR3 sequence is 13 residues long. Germline CDR1 SGHRS, CDR2 YFSETQ. Here the CDR3 DNA reads TGCGCCAGCAGCGACAGGGCGTCCGGGGAGCTGTTTTTT. The encoded protein is CASSDRASGELFF.

The V call is TRBV7-2, the J call TRBJ2-3; D perhaps matches TRBD2 (6 bases). This CDR3 is 14 amino acids long. Germline-derived CDR1 and CDR2 are SGHTA and FQGNSA. V dropped 3 bases and J dropped 2 bases, with 9 bases sitting between them. The DNA of the CDR3 is TGTGCCAGCAGCTTGGAGGGAATCACAGATACGCAGTATTTT. Protein sequence: CASSLEGITDTQYF.

The table lists this clone with a count of one. This chain uses TRBV4-1 with TRBJ2-3, with 9 bases that match TRBD2. V gave up 0 bases and J gave up 8 bases; unmatched junction bases: 21. This CDR3 has 20 residues. From germline, CDR1 is MGHRA and CDR2 YSYEKL. DNA of the CDR3: TGCGCCAGCAGCCAAGATCGCGCTAATTCTAGCGGGGCCGGGAGGGGTACGCAGTATTTT. Translation: CASSQDRANSSGAGRGTQYF.

This clone was counted a single time. The chain joins TRBV4-2 to TRBJ2-7; 8 bases match TRBD2. Germline V gene sequence: CDR1 LGHNA, CDR2 YNFKEQ. The CDR3 has 14 amino acids. Trimming cost V 4 bases and J 2 bases; bases outside gene matches: 4. The CDR3 spells CASSPGGGPYEQYF. The CDR3 DNA reads as TGTGCCAGCAGCCCCGGGGGGGGGCCCTACGAGCAGTACTTC.

The rearrangement joins TRBV5-1 to TRBJ2-5, with D perhaps matching TRBD2 (5 bases). The CDR3 length is 15 residues. Trimming cost V 2 bases and J 5 bases, with 16 bases left between them. The germline V gene encodes CDR1 SGHRS and CDR2 YFSETQ. CDR3 amino acids: CASSFEGPPQETQYF. CDR3 in DNA: TGCGCCAGCAGCTTCGAGGGCCCGCCCCAGGAGACCCAGTACTTC.

J is TRBJ1-6 and V is TRBV18; D unclear. Germline loops: CDR1 KGHSH, CDR2 LQKENI. Trimming stripped 3 bases from V and 8 bases from J, with 8 bases between. This CDR3 has 13 residues. This CDR3 is CASSPTQDSPLHF. CDR3 in DNA: TGTGCCAGCTCACCCACGCAGGATTCACCCCTCCACTTT. Drawing the rest from reference TRBV18 and TRBJ1-6, the complete variable domain is NAGVMQNPRHLVRRRGQEARLRCSPMKGHSHVYWYRQLPEEGLKFMVYLQKENIIDESGMPKERFSAEFPKEGPSILRIQQVVRGDSAAYFCASSPTQDSPLHFGNGTRLTVT.

CDR3 sequence: CASSLAGLAREQYF. CDR3 nucleotide sequence: TGTGCCAGCAGCTTGGCGGGCCTAGCGAGGGAGCAGTACTTC. The chain carries TRBV5-4 and TRBJ2-7, with D perhaps TRBD2 (6 bases). The CDR3 extends over 14 amino acids. Trimming took off 0 bases at V and 7 bases at J, with 14 bases between the two ends. CDR1 and CDR2 from the germline V gene are SGHNT and YYREEE (reference sequence). Looking up the rest from reference TRBV5-4 and TRBJ2-7 gives the full variable domain: ETGVTQSPTHLIKTRGQQVTLRCSSQSGHNTVSWYQQALGQGPQFIFQYYREEENGRGNFPPRFSGLQFPNYSSELNVNALELDDSALYLCASSLAGLAREQYFGPGTRLTVT.

V and J are TRBV28 and TRBJ2-7; no reliable D call. Germline values: CDR1 MDHEN, CDR2 SYDVKM. V shed 4 bases and J shed 2 bases, with 9 bases lying between them. CDR3 length: 13 residues. The CDR3 coding sequence is TGTGCCAGCAGTTCAACACCACCCTACGAGCAGTACTTC. Protein: CASSSTPPYEQYF. Complete variable domain (other parts from reference TRBV28 and TRBJ2-7): DVKVTQSSRYLVKRTGEKVFLECVQDMDHENMFWYRQDPGLGLRLIYFSYDVKMKEKGDIPEGYSVSREKKERFSLILESASTNQTSMYLCASSSTPPYEQYFGPGTRLTVT.

The J gene is TRBJ2-1, the V gene TRBV7-2; D ambiguous. The CDR3 is made up of 14 amino acids. V was shortened by 1 base and J by 2 bases, with 6 bases between the two germline ends. Germline loops: CDR1 SGHTA, CDR2 FQGNSA. CDR3 bases: TGTGCCAGCAGCTTAGGAACAGCCTACAATGAGCAGTTCTTC. This translates into CASSLGTAYNEQFF. The full variable domain, rest sourced from reference TRBV7-2 and TRBJ2-1, is GAGVSQSPSNKVTEKGKDVELRCDPISGHTALYWYRQSLGQGLEFLIYFQGNSAPDKSGLPSDRFSAERTGGSVSTLTIQRTQQEDSAVYLCASSLGTAYNEQFFGPGTRLTVL.

This chain links TRBV6-5 with TRBJ1-6; D unresolved. CDR3 size: 16 residues. V lost 2 bases to trimming and J lost 6 bases, with 14 bases between them. In germline, CDR1 is MNHEY, CDR2 SVGAGI. CDR3 coding DNA: TGTGCCAGCAGTTACGACCCGCCAGGTTTTAATTCACCCCTCCACTTT. It specifies CASSYDPPGFNSPLHF.

The CDR3 here is CASTQGSETQYF. CDR3 sequence (DNA): TGTGCCAGCACCCAGGGGTCTGAGACCCAGTACTTC. The V call is TRBV6-5, the J call TRBJ2-5; tentatively, D is TRBD1 (6 bases). CDR3 length: 12 amino acids. V was clipped by 7 bases and J by 5 bases, with 11 bases between them. Germline CDR1 MNHEY, CDR2 SVGAGI.

The chain links TRBV3-1 (or the pseudogene TRBV3-2) to TRBJ1-2; D remains ambiguous. Germline assignment: CDR1 LGHDT and CDR2 YNNKEL (reference sequence). This CDR3 has 13 amino acids. The V gene lost 6 bases and the J gene lost 0 bases, with 8 bases spanning the gap. This chain's CDR3 is CASRGDANYGYTF. CDR3 coding DNA: TGTGCCAGCAGGGGAGACGCTAACTATGGCTACACCTTC.

The V call is TRBV27, the J call TRBJ1-5; D unresolved. The CDR3 extends over 14 amino acids. V lost 2 bases and J 5 bases, leaving 10 bases between the germline ends. Germline V gene lookup returns CDR1 MNHEY and CDR2 SMNVEV (reference sequence). The CDR3 nucleotides are TGTGCCAGCAGTTTACGGAGCCGGGATCAGCCCCAGCATTTT. Translating it yields CASSLRSRDQPQHF.

The V and J genes are TRBV2 and TRBJ1-1; no reliable D call. This CDR3 contains 12 residues. CDR1 and CDR2 (germline): SNHLY, FYNNEI. V lost 2 bases and J lost 8, with 9 bases in between. The CDR3 protein is CASSERFLEAFF. DNA for the CDR3: TGTGCCAGCAGTGAACGGTTCTTGGAAGCTTTCTTT.